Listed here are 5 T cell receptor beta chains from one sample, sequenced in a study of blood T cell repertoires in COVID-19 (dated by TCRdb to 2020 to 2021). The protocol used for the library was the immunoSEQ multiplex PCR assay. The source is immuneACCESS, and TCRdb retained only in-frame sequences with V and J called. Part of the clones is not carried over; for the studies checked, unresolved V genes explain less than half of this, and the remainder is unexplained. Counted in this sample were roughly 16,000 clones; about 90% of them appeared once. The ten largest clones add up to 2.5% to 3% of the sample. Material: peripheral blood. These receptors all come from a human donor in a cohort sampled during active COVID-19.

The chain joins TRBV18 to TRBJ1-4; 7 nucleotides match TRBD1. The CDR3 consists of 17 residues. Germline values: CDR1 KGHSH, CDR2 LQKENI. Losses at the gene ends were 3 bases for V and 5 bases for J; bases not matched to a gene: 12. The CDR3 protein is CASSPKPLVTGNEKLFF. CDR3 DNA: TGTGCCAGCTCACCCAAACCTTTGGTGACAGGGAATGAAAAACTGTTTTTT.

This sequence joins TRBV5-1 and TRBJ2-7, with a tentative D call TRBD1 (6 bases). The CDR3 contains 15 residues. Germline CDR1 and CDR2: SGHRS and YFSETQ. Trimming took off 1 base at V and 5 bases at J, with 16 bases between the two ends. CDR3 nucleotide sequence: TGCGCCAGCAGCTTGCAGCTGGGACAATCGAACGAGCAGTACTTC. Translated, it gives CASSLQLGQSNEQYF.

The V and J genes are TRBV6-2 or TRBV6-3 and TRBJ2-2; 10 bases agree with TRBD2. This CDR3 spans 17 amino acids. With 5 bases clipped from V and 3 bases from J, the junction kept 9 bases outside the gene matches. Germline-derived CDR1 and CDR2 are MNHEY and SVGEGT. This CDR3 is CASSHPAGGRDTGELFF. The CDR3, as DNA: TGTGCCAGCAGTCACCCAGCGGGAGGGCGGGACACCGGGGAGCTGTTTTTT.

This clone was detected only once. The CDR3 loop is CASSSRASGTYYEQYF. In DNA form, the CDR3 reads TGTGCCAGCAGCTCGCGGGCTAGCGGGACCTACTACGAGCAGTACTTC. The J gene is TRBJ2-7, the V gene TRBV11-3; TRBD2 agrees at 9 bases. The V gene's germline CDR1 is SGHNT and CDR2 YENEEA. This CDR3 contains 16 residues. Trimming took 4 bases from V and 3 from J; bases not matched to a gene: 10.

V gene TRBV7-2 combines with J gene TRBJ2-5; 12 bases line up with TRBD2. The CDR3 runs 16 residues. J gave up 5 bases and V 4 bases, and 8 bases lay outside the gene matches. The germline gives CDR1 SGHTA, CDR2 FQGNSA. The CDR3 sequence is CASSSSLAGGEETQYF. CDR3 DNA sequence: TGTGCCAGCAGCTCTTCACTAGCGGGGGGTGAGGAGACCCAGTACTTC.